These T cell receptor beta chains were read from a single sample in a study of T cell responses to AZD1222 COVID-19 vaccine. Assay: immunoSEQ multiplex PCR; the TCRdb copy retains only in-frame clones and omits some. The repertoire consists of roughly 100,000 clones, with 90% occurring once and the leading ten covering about 5%. Source: peripheral blood, taken on day 0 of AZD1222 vaccination. The receptors stem from an adult in good health. CDR3s include the opening cysteine and the closing phenylalanine or tryptophan. D genes are given only for firm matches. Some rows have no size entry. The others give once, few or many, or a class for an expanded clone.

V gene	D gene	clone size	J gene	CDR3 protein	CDR3 DNA
TRBV28	-	few	TRBJ1-5	CASSSEQGNQPQHF	TGTGCCAGCAGTTCCGAACAGGGCAATCAGCCCCAGCATTTT
TRBV19	-	once	TRBJ1-1	CASYMNTEAFF	TGTGCCTCATACATGAACACTGAAGCTTTCTTT
TRBV6-1	-	-	TRBJ2-3	CASSEAGRGDTQYF	TGTGCCAGCAGTGAAGCGGGGCGGGGAGATACGCAGTATTTT
TRBV30	TRBD1	-	TRBJ1-1	CAWKETGLLTEAFF	TGTGCCTGGAAGGAGACAGGGCTTTTGACTGAAGCTTTCTTT
TRBV7-9	-	-	TRBJ1-1	CASSFSRMNTEAFF	TGTGCCAGCAGCTTTAGCCGAATGAACACTGAAGCTTTCTTT
TRBV30	TRBD1	-	TRBJ2-7	CAWSRGTDPYEQYF	TGTGCCTGGAGCCGAGGGACAGATCCCTACGAGCAGTACTTC
TRBV19	-	-	TRBJ1-2	CASSIQGPGHYGYTF	TGTGCCAGTAGTATTCAGGGACCGGGACACTATGGCTACACCTTC
TRBV11-2	-	-	TRBJ2-4	CASSAQGAKNIQYF	TGTGCCAGCAGCGCCCAGGGGGCCAAAAACATTCAGTACTTC
TRBV7-8	TRBD2	-	TRBJ2-1	CASSFGLASNEQFF	TGTGCCAGCAGCTTCGGACTAGCGTCGAATGAGCAGTTCTTC
TRBV6-5	-	few	TRBJ1-1	CASLRLAGTEAFF	TGTGCCAGCCTAAGGTTGGCGGGCACTGAAGCTTTCTTT
TRBV7-3	TRBD1	-	TRBJ2-1	CASSLMPGGSYNEQFF	TGTGCCAGCAGCTTAATGCCAGGGGGCTCCTACAATGAGCAGTTCTTC
TRBV19	-	few	TRBJ2-4	CASSIPDGLNIQYF	TGTGCCAGTAGTATCCCAGACGGTTTGAACATTCAGTACTTC
TRBV12-3/TRBV12-4	-	once	TRBJ2-1	CASSQLQLQQFF	TGTGCCAGCAGTCAACTACAACTCCAGCAGTTCTTC
TRBV9	-	-	TRBJ2-3	CASSVSSDTQYF	TGTGCCAGCAGCGTATCGTCAGATACGCAGTATTTT
TRBV3-1/TRBV3-2	TRBD1	-	TRBJ1-2	CASSRPGQDGYTF	TGTGCCAGCAGCCGGCCGGGACAGGATGGCTACACCTTC
TRBV7-6	-	-	TRBJ2-3	CASSSPTETTDTQYF	TGTGCCAGCAGCTCCCCTACAGAGACGACAGATACGCAGTATTTT
TRBV4-2	-	-	TRBJ2-3	CASSQDQGAGGLVTQYF	TGTGCCAGCAGCCAAGATCAGGGGGCGGGGGGGCTTGTTACGCAGTATTTT
TRBV11-2	-	-	TRBJ1-3	CASSLVRSGNTIYF	TGTGCCAGCAGCTTAGTGCGGTCTGGAAACACCATATATTTT
TRBV6-4	TRBD1	few	TRBJ1-6	CASSDGTGGNSPLHF	TGTGCCAGCAGTGACGGGACAGGGGGCAATTCACCCCTCCACTTT
TRBV30	TRBD1	-	TRBJ2-7	CAWNPGQGPYEQYF	TGTGCCTGGAATCCGGGACAGGGTCCCTACGAGCAGTACTTC
TRBV6-1	TRBD2	-	TRBJ2-7	CASSEAGGRSYEQYF	TGTGCCAGCAGTGAAGCTGGCGGGAGGTCCTACGAGCAGTACTTC
TRBV30	-	-	TRBJ2-7	CAWSDREAQYF	TGTGCCTGGAGTGACAGGGAGGCGCAGTACTTC
TRBV7-8	TRBD1	-	TRBJ1-1	CASTQRQGAWGTEAFF	TGTGCCAGCACCCAAAGACAGGGGGCCTGGGGCACTGAAGCTTTCTTT
TRBV10-3	TRBD2	-	TRBJ2-1	CAISGASGGNEQFF	TGTGCCATCAGTGGCGCTAGCGGGGGTAATGAGCAGTTCTTC
TRBV2	TRBD2	-	TRBJ2-5	CASSITGSGGHF	TGTGCCAGCAGCATCACCGGAAGCGGGGGTCACTTC
TRBV19	-	-	TRBJ1-3	CASSRQDRPSGNTIYF	TGTGCCAGCTCCAGACAAGACAGGCCCTCTGGAAACACCATATATTTT
TRBV18	TRBD1	-	TRBJ2-7	CASSFRGSGGNYEQYF	TGTGCCAGCTCGTTCAGGGGCTCAGGGGGTAATTACGAGCAGTACTTC
TRBV6-5	-	-	TRBJ2-7	CASSPSGLEQYF	TGTGCCAGCAGTCCCTCGGGGTTGGAGCAGTACTTC
TRBV5-1	TRBD1	-	TRBJ1-3	CASSQGTAGNTIYF	TGCGCCAGCAGCCAAGGGACAGCTGGAAACACCATATATTTT
TRBV2	-	-	TRBJ1-6	CASSEGYGHASPLHF	TGTGCCAGCAGTGAAGGGTACGGACATGCTTCACCCCTCCACTTT
TRBV4-2	TRBD2	-	TRBJ2-3	CASSQDGSGGVTDTQYF	TGTGCCAGCAGCCAAGATGGTAGCGGGGGGGTCACAGATACGCAGTATTTT
TRBV2	-	-	TRBJ1-5	CASREGQDAEPQHF	TGTGCCAGCAGAGAGGGACAAGACGCAGAGCCCCAGCATTTT
TRBV12-3/TRBV12-4	-	-	TRBJ2-5	CAGRGGFEETQYF	TGTGCCGGCAGGGGGGGTTTCGAAGAGACCCAGTACTTC
TRBV10-2	TRBD2	-	TRBJ2-1	CASSVERGSYNEQFF	TGCGCCAGCAGTGTGGAGCGGGGCTCCTACAATGAGCAGTTCTTC
TRBV9	-	-	TRBJ2-5	CASSVRGARETQYF	TGTGCCAGCAGCGTTCGCGGGGCTCGAGAGACCCAGTACTTC
TRBV19	TRBD2	few	TRBJ2-1	CASSIQLAGGYEQFF	TGTGCCAGTAGTATACAACTAGCGGGGGGGTATGAGCAGTTCTTC
TRBV9	-	once	TRBJ2-7	CASSVGGNRPSYEQYF	TGTGCCAGCAGCGTAGGTGGTAACCGCCCTTCCTACGAGCAGTACTTC
TRBV4-1	TRBD2	-	TRBJ2-5	CASSQISVGSGEQETQYF	TGCGCCAGCAGCCAAATTAGTGTTGGTAGCGGGGAACAAGAGACCCAGTACTTC
TRBV9	-	-	TRBJ2-5	CASSVGGGTETQYF	TGTGCCAGCAGCGTAGGTGGAGGGACGGAGACCCAGTACTTC
TRBV29-1	-	-	TRBJ2-7	CSAKTGTIVDEQYF	TGCAGCGCGAAAACCGGGACAATTGTCGACGAGCAGTACTTC
TRBV9	TRBD2	-	TRBJ2-5	CASSTTGGLGETQYF	TGTGCCAGCAGCACAACCGGGGGGTTGGGGGAGACCCAGTACTTC
TRBV19	TRBD1	-	TRBJ1-1	CASSIPGTGGKIFF	TGTGCCAGTAGTATTCCCGGTACAGGGGGCAAGATTTTCTTT
TRBV3-1/TRBV3-2	-	-	TRBJ2-7	CASSHPTGRSYEQYF	TGTGCCAGCAGCCACCCTACGGGACGGTCCTACGAGCAGTACTTC
TRBV9	-	-	TRBJ2-5	CASSVAGQETQYF	TGTGCCAGCAGCGTAGCGGGCCAAGAGACCCAGTACTTC
TRBV10-3	TRBD1	once	TRBJ2-1	CAISGGQGNEQFF	TGTGCCATCAGTGGGGGACAGGGCAATGAGCAGTTCTTC
TRBV18	-	-	TRBJ2-1	CASSPRSLDWGNEQFF	TGTGCCAGCTCACCACGGAGCTTGGACTGGGGCAATGAGCAGTTCTTC
TRBV7-9	TRBD1	-	TRBJ1-1	CASTRGQGNTEAFF	TGTGCCAGCACCCGAGGACAGGGGAACACTGAAGCTTTCTTT
TRBV28	-	-	TRBJ2-5	CASRGAVAETQYF	TGTGCCAGCAGGGGGGCTGTAGCAGAGACCCAGTACTTC
TRBV15	TRBD1	-	TRBJ2-7	CATSRQAGGVDEQYF	TGTGCCACCAGCAGACAAGCAGGGGGCGTCGACGAGCAGTACTTC
TRBV28	TRBD1	-	TRBJ1-2	CASSSTGGFYGYTF	TGTGCCAGCAGCTCCACAGGGGGTTTCTATGGCTACACCTTC
TRBV7-8	-	-	TRBJ1-5	CASSPGGVQNQPQHF	TGTGCCAGCAGCCCGGGAGGGGTACAGAATCAGCCCCAGCATTTT
TRBV7-3	-	-	TRBJ1-1	CASSIRASPEAFF	TGTGCCAGCAGCATCAGGGCTAGCCCTGAAGCTTTCTTT
TRBV2	TRBD2	few	TRBJ2-7	CASRAGTSLYEQYF	TGTGCCAGCAGAGCCGGGACTAGTTTATACGAGCAGTACTTC
TRBV5-1	-	-	TRBJ1-1	CASSAGPSYTEAFF	TGCGCCAGCAGCGCCGGGCCCTCATACACTGAAGCTTTCTTT
TRBV28	TRBD1	once	TRBJ1-1	CASSLKGAGEAFF	TGTGCCAGCAGTTTAAAGGGGGCGGGGGAAGCTTTCTTT
TRBV6-1	-	-	TRBJ1-5	CASSELSINQPQHF	TGTGCCAGCAGTGAACTGAGTATTAATCAGCCCCAGCATTTT
TRBV5-1	-	-	TRBJ2-4	CASSLAGGEPGPFVAKNIQYF	TGCGCCAGCAGCTTAGCGGGCGGCGAGCCCGGGCCATTCGTAGCCAAAAACATTCAGTACTTC
TRBV2	-	once	TRBJ1-5	CASSSWTQNQPQHF	TGTGCCAGCAGCTCCTGGACGCAGAATCAGCCCCAGCATTTT
TRBV19	TRBD1	-	TRBJ1-1	CASSIGTGVITEAFF	TGTGCCAGTAGTATAGGGACAGGGGTTATAACTGAAGCTTTCTTT